This is a list of T cell receptor beta chains from one sample in a study of cytomegalovirus exposure and HLA in healthy donors. Clones were read by immunoSEQ multiplex PCR, and TCRdb kept only the in-frame ones, dropping some. The data show about 160,000 clones, roughly 71% seen once. The sample comprised PBMCs. The receptors originated from a woman aged 45-59 years in good health and CMV-seropositive. The CDR3 runs from the conserved cysteine through the conserved F or W. A D gene is named only where the DNA matches it firmly. Clone size is shown for a subset of rows, as once, few, many or a class of expanded clone.

NA TRBJ1-5 TRBV7-9 TRBD1 TGTGCCAGCAGCCTCGGGACAGGAGGTTTCAATCAGCCCCAGCATTTT CASSLGTGGFNQPQHF
NA TRBJ1-5 TRBV29-1 NA TGCAGCGCAGGACAGTACAATCAGCCCCAGCATTTT CSAGQYNQPQHF
NA TRBJ1-1 TRBV19 NA TGTGCCAGTTCTCAGCGGGGCGGGATTGAAGCTTTCTTT CASSQRGGIEAFF
once TRBJ2-5 TRBV5-1 TRBD2 TGCGCCAGCCGACGAGCGGGGGCACAAGAGACCCAGTACTTC CASRRAGAQETQYF
NA TRBJ2-3 TRBV6-6 NA TGTGCCAGCAGCATGGTAGGGGGAGATACGCAGTATTTT CASSMVGGDTQYF
NA TRBJ1-2 TRBV15 NA TGTGCCACCAGCAGGGGGACACCAGGATTTTACGATGGCTACACCTTC CATSRGTPGFYDGYTF
NA TRBJ1-5 TRBV2 TRBD1 TGTGCCAGCAGTGAAAACAGGGGGTGGGGAAGGCCCCAGCATTTT CASSENRGWGRPQHF
few TRBJ2-6 TRBV6-5 NA TGTGCCACCAAGCAGGTTGGGGCCAACGTCCTGACTTTC CATKQVGANVLTF
NA TRBJ2-3 TRBV5-4 TRBD2 TGTGCCAGCAGCCGGACTAGCGGGACCACAGATACGCAGTATTTT CASSRTSGTTDTQYF
NA TRBJ1-1 TRBV7-6 TRBD1 TGTGCCAGCAGGGCTACAGGGGCAGACACTGAAGCTTTCTTT CASRATGADTEAFF
NA TRBJ2-7 TRBV10-3 TRBD2 TGTGCCACCAGGGAGGGGAGGGACTACGAGCAGTACTTC CATREGRDYEQYF
NA TRBJ2-7 TRBV7-9 NA TGTGCCAGCACTCCTGTAGCCTACGAGCAGTACTTC CASTPVAYEQYF
few TRBJ1-2 TRBV6-4 TRBD1 TGTGCCAGCAGTGTCGACTTGACAGGGTCGGGCTACACCTTC CASSVDLTGSGYTF
NA TRBJ1-1 TRBV7-9 TRBD1 TGTGCCAGCAGCAACACAGGGGGAAGTTCGAACACTGAAGCTTTCTTT CASSNTGGSSNTEAFF
NA TRBJ1-5 TRBV30 NA TGTGCCTGGAGCGACGGAGGCAATCAGCCCCAGCATTTT CAWSDGGNQPQHF
NA TRBJ1-2 TRBV9 TRBD1 TGTGCCAGCAGCGTTGTAGGACAGGGAAACTATGGCTACACCTTC CASSVVGQGNYGYTF
NA TRBJ2-3 TRBV25-1 NA TGTGCCAGCAGTGCAGGCACAGATACGCAGTATTTT CASSAGTDTQYF
NA TRBJ1-3 TRBV2 NA TGTGCCAGCAGGCCCAGCGGGGCCGGAAACACCATATATTTT CASRPSGAGNTIYF
NA TRBJ2-1 TRBV2 TRBD2 TGTGCCAGCAGTGGCCCAAGCGGGGAGTCCTACAATGAGCAGTTCTTC CASSGPSGESYNEQFF
NA TRBJ1-1 TRBV7-9 TRBD1 TGTGCCAGCAGCTTACCACGCGACAGGGAGTTTTTGAACACTGAAGCTTTCTTT CASSLPRDREFLNTEAFF
NA TRBJ1-6 TRBV30 TRBD1 TGTGCCTGGCAACAGGGGAGCTCCTATAATTCACCCCTCCACTTT CAWQQGSSYNSPLHF
NA TRBJ2-3 TRBV27 NA TGTGCCAGCAGTTTATCGATGGGACAAGCCCGTACGCAGTATTTT CASSLSMGQARTQYF
NA TRBJ2-7 TRBV18 TRBD2 TGTGCCAGCTCACCACCGACTAGCGGGGGGAGCTACGAGCAGTACTTC CASSPPTSGGSYEQYF
few TRBJ2-1 TRBV7-8 NA TGTGCCAGCAGCTACCAGACAGGTGGAAGATCGGGGACCTACAATGAGCAGTTCTTC CASSYQTGGRSGTYNEQFF
NA TRBJ2-1 TRBV20-1 TRBD2 TGCAGTGCTTACCTAGCGGGTGAGCAGTTCTTC CSAYLAGEQFF
NA TRBJ2-3 TRBV10-3 NA TGTGCCATCAGGGGGGACTCGGGTACGCAGTATTTT CAIRGDSGTQYF